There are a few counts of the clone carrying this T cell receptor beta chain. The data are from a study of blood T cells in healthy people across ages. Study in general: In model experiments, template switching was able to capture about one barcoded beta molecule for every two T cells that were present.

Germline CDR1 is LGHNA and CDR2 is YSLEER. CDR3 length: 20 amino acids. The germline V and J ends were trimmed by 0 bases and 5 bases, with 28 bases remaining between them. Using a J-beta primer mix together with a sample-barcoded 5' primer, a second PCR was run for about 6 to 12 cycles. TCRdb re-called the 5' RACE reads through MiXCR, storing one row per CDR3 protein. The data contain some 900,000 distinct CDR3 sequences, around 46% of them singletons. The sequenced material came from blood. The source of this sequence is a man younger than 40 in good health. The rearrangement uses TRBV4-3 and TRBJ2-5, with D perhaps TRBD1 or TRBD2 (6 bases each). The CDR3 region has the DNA TGCGCCAGCAGCCAAGATCCCCTCACAGGGTCGTCGTTTGGGAGGGAGACCCAGTACTTC. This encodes CASSQDPLTGSSFGRETQYF.